Listed here are 10 T cell receptor beta chains from one sample, sequenced in a study of cytomegalovirus exposure and HLA in healthy donors. This PCR relied on a set of 60 Vbeta primers and 13 Jbeta primers. Some clones are missing from TCRdb's copy, which holds only in-frame ones; the method was immunoSEQ multiplex PCR. The table includes 100,000 to 150,000 clones, 70% to 85% detected once. Source material: PBMCs. These receptors came from a man aged 18 to 30 in good health and CMV-seronegative.

This chain connects TRBV9 to TRBJ2-3; 12 bases line up with TRBD2. CDR3 length equals 16 residues. Unmatched junction bases numbered 6, after V lost 7 bases and J lost 0 bases. Germline lookup yields CDR1 SGDLS and CDR2 YYNGEE. The chain's CDR3 is CASRRLAGASTDTQYF. In DNA, the CDR3 is TGTGCCAGCCGAAGACTAGCGGGGGCTAGCACAGATACGCAGTATTTT.

The chain joins TRBV4-2 to TRBJ2-1, with 7 bases aligning to TRBD2. CDR1 is LGHNA and CDR2 is YNFKEQ in the germline V gene. V shed 0 bases and J 0 bases; nucleotides not matched to a gene: 5. The CDR3 contains 17 residues. The CDR3 DNA sequence: TGTGCCAGCAGCCAAGAGGCAACTAGCGCCTCCTACAATGAGCAGTTCTTC. It codes for CASSQEATSASYNEQFF.

This chain uses TRBV19 with TRBJ1-5, with a possible D match to TRBD1 (5 bases). V was trimmed by 5 bases and J by 9 bases, leaving 14 bases between them. The CDR3 spans 13 residues. The V gene's germline CDR1 is LNHDA and CDR2 SQIVND (reference sequence). This CDR3 is CASSWGVPGPQHF. The CDR3 region has the DNA TGTGCCAGTAGTTGGGGGGTCCCGGGGCCCCAGCATTTT.

The V call is TRBV4-2, the J call TRBJ1-1; 12 nucleotides align to TRBD1. Germline assignment: CDR1 LGHNA and CDR2 YNFKEQ. The CDR3 extends over 15 amino acids. The trim removed 2 bases at V and 8 bases at J, leaving 6 bases unmatched. The CDR3 nucleotides read TGTGCCAGCAGCCAACGGCGGGACAGGGGGCCCGAAGCTTTCTTT. It encodes CASSQRRDRGPEAFF.

Written as DNA, the CDR3 is TGTGCCAGCAGCCTAAGCGGGGTAAAGGGTGAGCAGTTCTTC. As protein: CASSLSGVKGEQFF. V usage is TRBV9 and J usage is TRBJ2-1; TRBD2 matches at 7 bases. Trimming removed 4 bases from V and 9 bases from J; junction bases left unmatched: 10. Germline CDR1 and CDR2: SGDLS and YYNGEE. CDR3 length equals 14 residues.

The table lists this clone with a count of one. The junction does not match germline at one end; this may be a read error. The rearrangement uses TRBV2 and TRBJ2-2; tentatively, D is TRBD1 (6 bases). CDR3 length: 15 residues. Germline CDR1 SNHLY, CDR2 FYNNEI. This CDR3 is CASSGRQGNNGELFF. The CDR3 nucleotides are TGTGCCAGCAGTGGTCGGCAGGGGAACAACGGGGAGCTGTTTTTT.

The rearrangement links TRBV5-1 to TRBJ2-3, with D possibly being TRBD2 (7 bases). There are 12 residues in the CDR3. The V and J ends lost 0 bases and 14 bases respectively, with 13 bases between them. Germline V lookup: CDR1 SGHRS, CDR2 YFSETQ. The CDR3 nucleotides read TGCGCCAGCAGCTTGGAAGGGGGGGCAAGGTATTTT. It is translated as CASSLEGGARYF.

The V gene is TRBV7-2, the J gene TRBJ2-5, with D tentatively TRBD2 (5 bases). With 2 bases removed from V and 3 bases from J, the gap between germline ends came to 16 bases. The CDR3 sequence is 16 residues long. The germline CDR1 and CDR2 sequences are SGHTA and FQGNSA. CDR3 in amino acids: CASSLMPSAGEETQYF. The CDR3 coding sequence is TGTGCCAGCAGCTTAATGCCATCTGCCGGGGAAGAGACCCAGTACTTC.

The V gene is TRBV7-3, the J gene TRBJ2-7; 13 bases match TRBD2. Per the germline V gene, CDR1 is SGHTA and CDR2 is FQGTGA. The J segment lost 2 bases and the V segment lost 5 bases, leaving 6 bases of the junction unmatched. This CDR3 has 16 amino acids. The CDR3 region has the DNA TGTGCCAGCAGCCCCTCCGGGACTAGCGGGGCCTACGAGCAGTACTTC. It codes for CASSPSGTSGAYEQYF.

The rearrangement joins TRBV13 to TRBJ1-3, with 8 bases identical to TRBD1. This CDR3 has 15 residues. Unmatched junction bases numbered 3, after V lost 1 base and J lost 4 bases. Per germline, CDR1 PRHDT and CDR2 FYEKMQ (reference sequence). As DNA, the CDR3 is TGTGCCAGCAGCTTAGCAGGGGGCGTCGGAAACACCATATATTTT. It specifies CASSLAGGVGNTIYF. Supplemented by reference TRBV13 and TRBJ1-3, the full variable domain reads AAGVIQSPRHLIKEKRETATLKCYPIPRHDTVYWYQQGPGQDPQFLISFYEKMQSDKGSIPDRFSAQQFSDYHSELNMSSLELGDSALYFCASSLAGGVGNTIYFGEGSWLTVV.